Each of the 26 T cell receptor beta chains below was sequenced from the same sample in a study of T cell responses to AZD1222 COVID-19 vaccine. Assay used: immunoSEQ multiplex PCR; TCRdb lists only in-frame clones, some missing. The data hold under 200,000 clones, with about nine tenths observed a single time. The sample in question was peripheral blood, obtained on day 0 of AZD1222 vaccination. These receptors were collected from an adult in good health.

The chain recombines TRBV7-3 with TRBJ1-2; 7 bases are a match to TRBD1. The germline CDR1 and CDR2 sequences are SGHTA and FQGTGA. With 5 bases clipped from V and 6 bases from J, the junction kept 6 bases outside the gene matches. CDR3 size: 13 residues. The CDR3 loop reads CASSATGSHGYTF. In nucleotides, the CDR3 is TGTGCCAGCAGCGCGACAGGGTCACATGGCTACACCTTC. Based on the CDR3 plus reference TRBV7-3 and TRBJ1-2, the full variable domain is GAGVSQTPSNKVTEKGKYVELRCDPISGHTALYWYRQSLGQGPEFLIYFQGTGAADDSGLPNDRFFAVRPEGSVSTLKIQRTERGDSAVYLCASSATGSHGYTFGSGTRLTVV.

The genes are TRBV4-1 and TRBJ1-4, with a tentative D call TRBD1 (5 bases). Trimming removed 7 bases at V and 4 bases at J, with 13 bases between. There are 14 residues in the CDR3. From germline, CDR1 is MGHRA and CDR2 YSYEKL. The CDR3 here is CASTRETGNEKLFF. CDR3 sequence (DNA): TGCGCCAGCACCAGGGAGACCGGTAATGAAAAACTGTTTTTT.

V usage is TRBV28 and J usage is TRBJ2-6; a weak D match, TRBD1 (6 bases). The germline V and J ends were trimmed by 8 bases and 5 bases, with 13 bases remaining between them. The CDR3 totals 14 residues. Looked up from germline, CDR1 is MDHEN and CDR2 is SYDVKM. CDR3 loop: CASGQGPRANVLTF. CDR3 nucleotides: TGTGCCAGCGGCCAGGGGCCGAGGGCCAACGTCCTGACTTTC.

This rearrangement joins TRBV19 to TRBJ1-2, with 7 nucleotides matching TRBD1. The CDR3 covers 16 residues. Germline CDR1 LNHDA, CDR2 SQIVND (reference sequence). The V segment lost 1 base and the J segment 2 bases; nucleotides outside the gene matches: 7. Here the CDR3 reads CASSIGGQILNYGYTF. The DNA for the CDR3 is TGTGCCAGTAGTATAGGGGGACAGATCCTAAACTATGGCTACACCTTC.

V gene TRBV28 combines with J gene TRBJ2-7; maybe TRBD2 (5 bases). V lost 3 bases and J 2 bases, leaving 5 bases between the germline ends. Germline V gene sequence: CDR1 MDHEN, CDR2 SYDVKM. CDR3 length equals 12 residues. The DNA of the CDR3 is TGTGCCAGCAGTTTCGGGGCCTACGAGCAGTACTTC. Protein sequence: CASSFGAYEQYF.

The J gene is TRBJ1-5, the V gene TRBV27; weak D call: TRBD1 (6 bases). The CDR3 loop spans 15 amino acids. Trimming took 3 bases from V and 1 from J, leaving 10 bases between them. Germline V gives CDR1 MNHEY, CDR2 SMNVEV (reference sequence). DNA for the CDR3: TGTGCCAGCAGTTTTGGGGGGGCGAGCAATCAGCCCCAGCATTTT. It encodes CASSFGGASNQPQHF.

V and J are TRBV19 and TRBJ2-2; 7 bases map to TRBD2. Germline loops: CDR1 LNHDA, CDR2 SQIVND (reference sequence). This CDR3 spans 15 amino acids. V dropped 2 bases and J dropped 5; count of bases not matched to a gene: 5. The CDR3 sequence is CASSITAGRTGELFF. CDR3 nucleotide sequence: TGTGCCAGTAGTATAACAGCGGGAAGGACCGGGGAGCTGTTTTTT.

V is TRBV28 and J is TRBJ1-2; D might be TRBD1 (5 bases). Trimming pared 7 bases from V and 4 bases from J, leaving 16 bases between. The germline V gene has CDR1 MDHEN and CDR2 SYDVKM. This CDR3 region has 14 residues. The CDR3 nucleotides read TGTGCCAGCACCACTGGGACGACTACCTATGGCTACACCTTC. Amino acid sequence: CASTTGTTTYGYTF.

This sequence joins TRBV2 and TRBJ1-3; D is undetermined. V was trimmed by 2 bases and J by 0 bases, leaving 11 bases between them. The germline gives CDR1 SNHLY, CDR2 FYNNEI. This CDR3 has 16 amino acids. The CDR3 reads CASSEYWSNSGNTIYF. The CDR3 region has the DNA TGTGCCAGCAGTGAATATTGGTCCAACTCTGGAAACACCATATATTTT.

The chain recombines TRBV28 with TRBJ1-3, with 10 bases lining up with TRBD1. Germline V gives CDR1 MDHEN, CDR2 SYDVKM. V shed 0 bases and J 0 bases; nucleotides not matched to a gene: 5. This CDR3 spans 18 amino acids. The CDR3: CASSLWAWTGGSGNTIYF. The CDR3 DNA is TGTGCCAGCAGTTTATGGGCTTGGACAGGGGGCTCTGGAAACACCATATATTTT.

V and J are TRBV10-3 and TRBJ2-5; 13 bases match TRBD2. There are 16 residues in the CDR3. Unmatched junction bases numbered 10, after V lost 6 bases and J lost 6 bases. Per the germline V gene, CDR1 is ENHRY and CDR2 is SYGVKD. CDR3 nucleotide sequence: TGTGCCATCAGCGAAAAACTAGCGGGGGGGCGTAAGACCCAGTACTTC. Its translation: CAISEKLAGGRKTQYF.

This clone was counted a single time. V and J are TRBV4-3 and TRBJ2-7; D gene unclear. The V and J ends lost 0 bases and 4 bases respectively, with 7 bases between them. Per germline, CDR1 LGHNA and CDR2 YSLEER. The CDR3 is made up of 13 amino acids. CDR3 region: CASSQDRAYEQYF. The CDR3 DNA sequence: TGCGCCAGCAGCCAAGATCGAGCGTACGAGCAGTACTTC.

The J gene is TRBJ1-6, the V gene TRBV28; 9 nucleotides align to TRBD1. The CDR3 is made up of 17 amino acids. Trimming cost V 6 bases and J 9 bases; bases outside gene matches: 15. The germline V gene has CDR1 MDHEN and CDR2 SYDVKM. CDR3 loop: CASRVVQGAKRISPLHF. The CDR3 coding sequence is TGTGCCAGCAGGGTTGTACAGGGGGCGAAGAGGATTTCACCCCTCCACTTT.

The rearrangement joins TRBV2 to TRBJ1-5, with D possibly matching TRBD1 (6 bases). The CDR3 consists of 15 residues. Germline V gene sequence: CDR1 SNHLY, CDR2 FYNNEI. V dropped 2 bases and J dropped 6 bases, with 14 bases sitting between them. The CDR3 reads CASSENREGLQPQHF. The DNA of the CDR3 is TGTGCCAGCAGTGAAAACAGGGAAGGGCTTCAGCCCCAGCATTTT.

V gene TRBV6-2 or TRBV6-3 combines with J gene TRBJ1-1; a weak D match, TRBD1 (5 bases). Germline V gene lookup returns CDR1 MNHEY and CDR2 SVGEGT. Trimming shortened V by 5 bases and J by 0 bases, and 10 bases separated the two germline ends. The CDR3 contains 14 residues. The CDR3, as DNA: TGTGCCAGCAGTGACAGAAAAGTGAACACTGAAGCTTTCTTT. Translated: CASSDRKVNTEAFF.

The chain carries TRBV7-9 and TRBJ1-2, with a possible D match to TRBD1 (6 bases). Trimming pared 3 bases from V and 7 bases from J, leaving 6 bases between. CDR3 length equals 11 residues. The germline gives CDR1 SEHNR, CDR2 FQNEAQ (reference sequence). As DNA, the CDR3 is TGTGCCAGCAGCTTGGGGGCTGGCTACACCTTC. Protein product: CASSLGAGYTF.

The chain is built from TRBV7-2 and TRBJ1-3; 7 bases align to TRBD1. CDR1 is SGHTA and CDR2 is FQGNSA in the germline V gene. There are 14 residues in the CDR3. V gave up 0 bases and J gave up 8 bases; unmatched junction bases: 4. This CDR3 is CASSLAGGTDTIYF. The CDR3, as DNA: TGTGCCAGCAGCTTAGCGGGAGGGACAGACACCATATATTTT.

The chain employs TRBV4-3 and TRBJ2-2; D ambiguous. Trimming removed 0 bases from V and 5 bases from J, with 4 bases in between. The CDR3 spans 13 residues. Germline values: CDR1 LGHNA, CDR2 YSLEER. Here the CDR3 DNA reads TGCGCCAGCAGCCAAGACGGAACCGGGGAGCTGTTTTTT. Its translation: CASSQDGTGELFF.

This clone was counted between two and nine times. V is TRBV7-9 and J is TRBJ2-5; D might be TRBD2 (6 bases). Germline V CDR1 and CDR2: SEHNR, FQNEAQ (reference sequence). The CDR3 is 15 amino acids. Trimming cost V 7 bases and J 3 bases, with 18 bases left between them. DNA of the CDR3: TGTGCCAGCACCAAACCCGGGAGCCGGAAAGAGACCCAGTACTTC. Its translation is CASTKPGSRKETQYF.

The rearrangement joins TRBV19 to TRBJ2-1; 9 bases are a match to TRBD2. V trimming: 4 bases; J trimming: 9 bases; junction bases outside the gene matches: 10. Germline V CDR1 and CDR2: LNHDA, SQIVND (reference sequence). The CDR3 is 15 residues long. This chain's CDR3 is CASSTIAGVRSEQFF. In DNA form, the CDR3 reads TGTGCCAGTAGTACTATAGCGGGAGTTCGGAGTGAGCAGTTCTTC.

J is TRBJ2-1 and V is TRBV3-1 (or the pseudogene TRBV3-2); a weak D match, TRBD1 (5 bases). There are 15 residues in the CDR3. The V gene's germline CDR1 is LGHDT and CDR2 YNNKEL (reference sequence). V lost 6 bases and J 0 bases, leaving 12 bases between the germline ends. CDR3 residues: CASRQRQSSYNEQFF. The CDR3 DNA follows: TGTGCCAGCAGACAGCGACAGAGCTCCTACAATGAGCAGTTCTTC.

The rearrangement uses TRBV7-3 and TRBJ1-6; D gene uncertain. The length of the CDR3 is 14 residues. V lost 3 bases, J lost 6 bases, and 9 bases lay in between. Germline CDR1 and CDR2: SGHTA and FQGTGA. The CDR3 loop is CASSLWATNSPLHF. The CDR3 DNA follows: TGTGCCAGCAGCTTGTGGGCCACTAATTCACCCCTCCACTTT. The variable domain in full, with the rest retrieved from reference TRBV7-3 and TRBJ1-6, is GAGVSQTPSNKVTEKGKYVELRCDPISGHTALYWYRQSLGQGPEFLIYFQGTGAADDSGLPNDRFFAVRPEGSVSTLKIQRTERGDSAVYLCASSLWATNSPLHFGNGTRLTVT.

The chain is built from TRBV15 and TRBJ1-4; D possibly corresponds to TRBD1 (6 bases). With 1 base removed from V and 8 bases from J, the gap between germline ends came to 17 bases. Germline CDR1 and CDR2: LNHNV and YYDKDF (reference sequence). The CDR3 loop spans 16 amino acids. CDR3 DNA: TGTGCCACCAGCAGAGCCTGGCAGGCCCAGGGGGAAAAACTGTTTTTT. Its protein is CATSRAWQAQGEKLFF.

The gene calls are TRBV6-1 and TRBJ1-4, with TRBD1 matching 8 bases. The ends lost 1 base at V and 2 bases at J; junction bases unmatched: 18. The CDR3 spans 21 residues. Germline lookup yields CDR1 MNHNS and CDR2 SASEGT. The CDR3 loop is CASSEESELRQGRSTNEKLFF. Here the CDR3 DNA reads TGTGCCAGCAGTGAAGAAAGTGAATTACGACAGGGGAGGTCTACTAATGAAAAACTGTTTTTT.

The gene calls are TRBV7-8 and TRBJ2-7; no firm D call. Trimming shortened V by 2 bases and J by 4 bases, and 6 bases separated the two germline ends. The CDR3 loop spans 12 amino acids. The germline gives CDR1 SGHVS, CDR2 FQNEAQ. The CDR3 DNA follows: TGTGCCAGCAGCTTATTGGGATACGAGCAGTACTTC. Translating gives CASSLLGYEQYF.

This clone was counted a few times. The CDR3 region is CASSLSGTGHEKLFF. The CDR3 DNA reads TGTGCCAGCAGTTTATCCGGGACAGGGCATGAAAAACTGTTTTTT. V usage is TRBV28 and J usage is TRBJ1-4; 9 bases are shared with TRBD1. J gave up 6 bases and V 1 base, and 3 bases lay outside the gene matches. CDR1 is MDHEN and CDR2 is SYDVKM in the germline V gene. The length of the CDR3 is 15 residues.